Listed here is a single T cell receptor beta chain. Antigen: not known. This sample was taken from a study of identical twins. Study results and caveats: Conclusions were drawn cross-sectionally by statistical analysis, without following the same donors.

Germline lookup yields CDR1 SGHTA and CDR2 FQGNSA. Trimming cost V 1 base and J 3 bases, with 15 bases left between them. There are 16 residues in the CDR3. A single record per CDR3 protein comes from TCRdb applying MiXCR to the 5' RACE reads. The table lists 650,000 to 750,000 distinct CDR3 sequences, 21% of them singletons, with roughly 4% in the top ten. The sample also formed part of further work on T cells expressing NK-cell markers.

This chain connects TRBV7-2 to TRBJ1-2; tentative D call: TRBD1 (6 bases). Sequencing used PBMCs. This receptor was taken from a woman between 18 and 29 years old in good health. DNA for the CDR3: TGTGCCAGCAGCTTAGACGCGGGGGGCACATACTATGGCTACACCTTC. This sequence encodes CASSLDAGGTYYGYTF. Combining the CDR3 with reference TRBV7-2 and TRBJ1-2 gives the whole variable domain GAGVSQSPSNKVTEKGKDVELRCDPISGHTALYWYRQSLGQGLEFLIYFQGNSAPDKSGLPSDRFSAERTGGSVSTLTIQRTQQEDSAVYLCASSLDAGGTYYGYTFGSGTRLTVV.